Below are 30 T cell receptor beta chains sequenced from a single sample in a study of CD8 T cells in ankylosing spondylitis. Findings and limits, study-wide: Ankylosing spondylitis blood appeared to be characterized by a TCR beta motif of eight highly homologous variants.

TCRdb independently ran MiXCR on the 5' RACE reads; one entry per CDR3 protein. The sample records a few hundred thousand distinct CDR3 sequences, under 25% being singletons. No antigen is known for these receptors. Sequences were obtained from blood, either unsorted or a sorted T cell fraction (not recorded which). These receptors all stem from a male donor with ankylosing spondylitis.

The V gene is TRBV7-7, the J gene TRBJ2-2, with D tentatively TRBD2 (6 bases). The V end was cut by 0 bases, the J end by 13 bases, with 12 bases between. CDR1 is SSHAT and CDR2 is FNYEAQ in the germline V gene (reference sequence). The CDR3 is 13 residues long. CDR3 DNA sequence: TGTGCCAGCAGCTTAGCGGGCGGGGATTGGCTGTTTTTT. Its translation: CASSLAGGDWLFF. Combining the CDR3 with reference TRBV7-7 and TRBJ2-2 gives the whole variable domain GAGVSQSPRYKVTKRGQDVTLRCDPISSHATLYWYQQALGQGPEFLTYFNYEAQPDKSGLPSDRFSAERPEGSISTLTIQRTEQRDSAMYRCASSLAGGDWLFFGEGSRLTVL.

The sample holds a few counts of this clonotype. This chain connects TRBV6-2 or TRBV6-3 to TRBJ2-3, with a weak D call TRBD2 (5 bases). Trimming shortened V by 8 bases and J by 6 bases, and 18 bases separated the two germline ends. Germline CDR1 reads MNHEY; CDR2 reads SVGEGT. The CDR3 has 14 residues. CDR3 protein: CASFSNSDWDTQYF. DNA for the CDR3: TGTGCCAGCTTTAGTAATAGCGACTGGGATACGCAGTATTTT.

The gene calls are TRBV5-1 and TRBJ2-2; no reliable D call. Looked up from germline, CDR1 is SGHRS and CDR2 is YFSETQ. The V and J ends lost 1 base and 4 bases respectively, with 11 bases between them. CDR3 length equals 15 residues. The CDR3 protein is CASSLPPNPTGELFF. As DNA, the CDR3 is TGCGCCAGCAGCTTGCCCCCCAACCCCACCGGGGAGCTGTTTTTT.

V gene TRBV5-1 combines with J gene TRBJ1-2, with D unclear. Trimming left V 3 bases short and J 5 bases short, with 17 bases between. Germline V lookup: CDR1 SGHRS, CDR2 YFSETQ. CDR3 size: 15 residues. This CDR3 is CASSSPGEQFYGYTF. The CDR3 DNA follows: TGCGCCAGCAGCTCGCCCGGGGAACAGTTTTATGGCTACACCTTC. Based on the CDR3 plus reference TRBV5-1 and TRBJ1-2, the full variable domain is KAGVTQTPRYLIKTRGQQVTLSCSPISGHRSVSWYQQTPGQGLQFLFEYFSETQRNKGNFPGRFSGRQFSNSRSEMNVSTLELGDSALYLCASSSPGEQFYGYTFGSGTRLTVV.

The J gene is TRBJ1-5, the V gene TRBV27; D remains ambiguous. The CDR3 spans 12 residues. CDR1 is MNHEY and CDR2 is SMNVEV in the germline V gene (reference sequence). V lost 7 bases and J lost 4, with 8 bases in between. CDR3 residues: CASNDPNQPQHF. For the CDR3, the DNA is TGTGCCAGCAATGACCCAAATCAGCCCCAGCATTTT.

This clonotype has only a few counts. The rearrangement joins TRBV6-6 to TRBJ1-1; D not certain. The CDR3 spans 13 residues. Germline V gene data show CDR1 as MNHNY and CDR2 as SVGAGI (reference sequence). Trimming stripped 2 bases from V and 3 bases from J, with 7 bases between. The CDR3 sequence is CASSYGLDTEAFF. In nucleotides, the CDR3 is TGTGCCAGCAGTTACGGTCTTGACACTGAAGCTTTCTTT.

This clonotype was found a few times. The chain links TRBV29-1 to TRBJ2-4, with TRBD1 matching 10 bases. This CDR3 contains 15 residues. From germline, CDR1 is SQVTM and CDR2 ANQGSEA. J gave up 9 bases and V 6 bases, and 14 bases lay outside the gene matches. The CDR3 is CSVNRDRGGGSIQYF. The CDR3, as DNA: TGCAGCGTCAACCGGGACAGGGGTGGTGGGTCCATTCAGTACTTC.

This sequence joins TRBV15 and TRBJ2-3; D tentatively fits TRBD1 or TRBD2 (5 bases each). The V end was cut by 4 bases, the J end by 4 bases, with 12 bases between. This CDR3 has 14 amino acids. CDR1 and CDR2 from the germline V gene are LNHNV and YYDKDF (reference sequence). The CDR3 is CATSKDSGPDTQYF. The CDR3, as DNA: TGTGCCACCAGCAAAGACAGCGGACCAGATACGCAGTATTTT.

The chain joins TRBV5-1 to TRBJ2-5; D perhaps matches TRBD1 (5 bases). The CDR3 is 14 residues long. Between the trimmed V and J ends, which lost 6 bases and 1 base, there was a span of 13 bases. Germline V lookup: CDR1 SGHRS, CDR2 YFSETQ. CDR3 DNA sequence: TGCGCCAGCACCCGACAGTTCTCCCAAGAGACCCAGTACTTC. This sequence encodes CASTRQFSQETQYF. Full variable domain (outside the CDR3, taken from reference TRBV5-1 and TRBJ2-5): KAGVTQTPRYLIKTRGQQVTLSCSPISGHRSVSWYQQTPGQGLQFLFEYFSETQRNKGNFPGRFSGRQFSNSRSEMNVSTLELGDSALYLCASTRQFSQETQYFGPGTRLLVL.

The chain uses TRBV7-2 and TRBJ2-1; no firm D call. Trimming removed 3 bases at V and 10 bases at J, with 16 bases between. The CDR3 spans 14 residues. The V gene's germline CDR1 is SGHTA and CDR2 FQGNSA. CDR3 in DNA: TGTGCCAGCAGCTTTGGCTGGGAAAATCGGGAGCAGTTCTTC. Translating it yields CASSFGWENREQFF.

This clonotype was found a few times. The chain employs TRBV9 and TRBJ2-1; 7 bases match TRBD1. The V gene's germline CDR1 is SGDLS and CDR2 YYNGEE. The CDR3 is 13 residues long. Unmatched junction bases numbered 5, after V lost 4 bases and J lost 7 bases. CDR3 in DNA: TGTGCCAGCAGCTCAGACAGGGAGAATGAGCAGTTCTTC. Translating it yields CASSSDRENEQFF. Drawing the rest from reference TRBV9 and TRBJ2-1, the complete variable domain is DSGVTQTPKHLITATGQRVTLRCSPRSGDLSVYWYQQSLDQGLQFLIQYYNGEERAKGNILERFSAQQFPDLHSELNLSSLELGDSALYFCASSSDRENEQFFGPGTRLTVL.

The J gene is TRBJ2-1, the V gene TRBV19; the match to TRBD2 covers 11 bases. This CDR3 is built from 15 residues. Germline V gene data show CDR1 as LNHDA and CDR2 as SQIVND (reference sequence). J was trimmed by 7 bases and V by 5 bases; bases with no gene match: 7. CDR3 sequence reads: CASSPPRLAGNEQFF. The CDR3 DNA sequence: TGTGCCAGTAGTCCCCCCCGACTAGCGGGAAATGAGCAGTTCTTC.

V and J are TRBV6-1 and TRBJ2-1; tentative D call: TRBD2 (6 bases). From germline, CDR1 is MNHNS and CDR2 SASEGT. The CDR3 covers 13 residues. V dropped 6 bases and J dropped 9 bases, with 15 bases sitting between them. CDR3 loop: CASSPATRLEQFF. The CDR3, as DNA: TGTGCCAGCAGCCCCGCGACTAGGCTTGAGCAGTTCTTC.

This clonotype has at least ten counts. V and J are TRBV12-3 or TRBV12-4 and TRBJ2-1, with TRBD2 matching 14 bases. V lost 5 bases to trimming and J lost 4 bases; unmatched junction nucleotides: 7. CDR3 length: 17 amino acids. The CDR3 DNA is TGTGCCAGCAGTCCCCGACTAGCGGGAGGGGGATACAATGAGCAGTTCTTC. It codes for CASSPRLAGGGYNEQFF.

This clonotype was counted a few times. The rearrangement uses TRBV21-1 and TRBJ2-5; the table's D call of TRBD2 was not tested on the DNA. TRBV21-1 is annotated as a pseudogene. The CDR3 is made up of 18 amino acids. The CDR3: CASAPELYSGRDAKTQYF. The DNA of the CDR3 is TGTGCCAGCGCTCCTGAACTGTATAGCGGGAGGGACGCAAAGACCCAGTACTTC.

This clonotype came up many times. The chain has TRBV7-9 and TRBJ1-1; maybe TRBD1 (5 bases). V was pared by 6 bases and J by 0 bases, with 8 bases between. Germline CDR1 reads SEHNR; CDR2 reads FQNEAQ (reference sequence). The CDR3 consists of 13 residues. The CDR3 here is CASRRGVNTEAFF. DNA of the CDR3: TGTGCCAGCAGGCGAGGGGTGAACACTGAAGCTTTCTTT. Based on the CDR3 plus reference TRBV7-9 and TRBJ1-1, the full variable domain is DTGVSQNPRHKITKRGQNVTFRCDPISEHNRLYWYRQTLGQGPEFLTYFQNEAQLEKSRLLSDRFSAERPKGSFSTLEIQRTEQGDSAMYLCASRRGVNTEAFFGQGTRLTVV.

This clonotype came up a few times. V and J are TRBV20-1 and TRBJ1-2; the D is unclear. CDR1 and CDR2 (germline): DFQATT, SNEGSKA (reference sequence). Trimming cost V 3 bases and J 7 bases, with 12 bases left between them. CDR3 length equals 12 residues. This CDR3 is CSARIWARGYTF. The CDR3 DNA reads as TGCAGTGCTAGGATCTGGGCGCGTGGCTACACCTTC.

The CDR3 here is CASSLRDGENYGYTF. CDR3 nucleotides: TGCGCCAGCAGCCTCCGGGACGGCGAGAACTATGGCTACACCTTC. The chain combines TRBV5-1 with TRBJ1-2; TRBD1 might be the D (5 bases). This CDR3 region has 15 residues. CDR1 SGHRS and CDR2 YFSETQ come from the germline V gene. With 4 bases removed from V and 2 bases from J, the gap between germline ends came to 15 bases. The variable domain in full, completed from reference TRBV5-1 and TRBJ1-2, reads KAGVTQTPRYLIKTRGQQVTLSCSPISGHRSVSWYQQTPGQGLQFLFEYFSETQRNKGNFPGRFSGRQFSNSRSEMNVSTLELGDSALYLCASSLRDGENYGYTFGSGTRLTVV.

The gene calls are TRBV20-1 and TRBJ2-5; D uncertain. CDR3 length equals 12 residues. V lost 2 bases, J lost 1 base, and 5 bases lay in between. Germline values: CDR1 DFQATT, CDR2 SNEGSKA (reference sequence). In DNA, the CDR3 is TGCAGTGCTAGAAACCCCCAAGAGACCCAGTACTTC. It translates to CSARNPQETQYF.

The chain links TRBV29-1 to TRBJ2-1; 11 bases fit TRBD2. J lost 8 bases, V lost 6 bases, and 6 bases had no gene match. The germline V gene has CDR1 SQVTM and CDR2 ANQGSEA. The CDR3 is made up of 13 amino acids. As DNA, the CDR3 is TGCAGCGTCATAGCGGGAGGGGGCTATGAGCAGTTCTTC. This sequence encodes CSVIAGGGYEQFF.

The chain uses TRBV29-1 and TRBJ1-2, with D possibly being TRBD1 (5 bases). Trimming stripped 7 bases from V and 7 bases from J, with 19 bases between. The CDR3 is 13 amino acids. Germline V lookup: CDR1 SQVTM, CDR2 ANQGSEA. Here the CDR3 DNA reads TGCAGCGCAAGTACAGGTCGCGATCTTGGCTACACCTTC. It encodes CSASTGRDLGYTF.

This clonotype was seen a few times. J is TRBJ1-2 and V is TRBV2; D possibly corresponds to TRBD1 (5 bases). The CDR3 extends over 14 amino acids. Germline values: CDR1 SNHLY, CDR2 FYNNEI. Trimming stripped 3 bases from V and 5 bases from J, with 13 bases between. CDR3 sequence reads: CASSEFRGKYGYTF. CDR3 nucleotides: TGTGCCAGCAGTGAGTTTCGGGGGAAGTATGGCTACACCTTC.

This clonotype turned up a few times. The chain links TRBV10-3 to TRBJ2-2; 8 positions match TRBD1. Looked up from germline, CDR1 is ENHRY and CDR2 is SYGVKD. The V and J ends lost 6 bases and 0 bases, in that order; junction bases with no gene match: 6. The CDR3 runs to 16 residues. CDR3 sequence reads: CAISKPGQANTGELFF. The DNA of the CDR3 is TGTGCCATCAGCAAGCCGGGACAGGCGAACACCGGGGAGCTGTTTTTT.

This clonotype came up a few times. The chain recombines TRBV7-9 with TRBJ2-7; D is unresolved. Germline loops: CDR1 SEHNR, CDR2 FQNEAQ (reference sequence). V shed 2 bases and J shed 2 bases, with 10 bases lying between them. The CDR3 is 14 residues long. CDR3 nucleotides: TGTGCCAGCAGCTTAATTTCCGGACCCTACGAGCAGTACTTC. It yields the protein CASSLISGPYEQYF.

This CDR3 reads CSARVGTATGTDTQYF. CDR3 nucleotides: TGCAGTGCTAGAGTAGGGACAGCGACTGGCACAGATACGCAGTATTTT. The rearrangement joins TRBV20-1 to TRBJ2-3; TRBD1 aligns across 7 bases. The CDR3 is 16 amino acids. V trimming: 1 base; J trimming: 1 base; junction bases outside the gene matches: 8. CDR1 is DFQATT and CDR2 is SNEGSKA in the germline V gene (reference sequence).

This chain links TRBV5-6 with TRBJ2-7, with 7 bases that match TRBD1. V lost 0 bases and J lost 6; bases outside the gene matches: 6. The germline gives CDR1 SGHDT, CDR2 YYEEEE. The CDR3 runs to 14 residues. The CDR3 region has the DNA TGTGCCAGCAGCTTGGGTAGGACAGGCGGCGAGCAGTACTTC. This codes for CASSLGRTGGEQYF.

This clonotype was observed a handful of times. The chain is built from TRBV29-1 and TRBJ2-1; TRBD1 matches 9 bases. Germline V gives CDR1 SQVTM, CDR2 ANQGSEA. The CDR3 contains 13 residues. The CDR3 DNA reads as TGCATCGCCACAGGACAGGGGAGGACTGAGCAGTTCTTC. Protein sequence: CIATGQGRTEQFF.

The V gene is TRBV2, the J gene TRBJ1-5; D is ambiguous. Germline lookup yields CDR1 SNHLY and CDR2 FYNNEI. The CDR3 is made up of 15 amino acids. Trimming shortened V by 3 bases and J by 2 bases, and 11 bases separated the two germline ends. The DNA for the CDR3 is TGTGCCAGCAGTGACGGAGGGCGAGGCAATCAGCCCCAGCATTTT. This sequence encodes CASSDGGRGNQPQHF. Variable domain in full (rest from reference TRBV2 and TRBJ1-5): EPEVTQTPSHQVTQMGQEVILRCVPISNHLYFYWYRQILGQKVEFLVSFYNNEISEKSEIFDDQFSVERPDGSNFTLKIRSTKLEDSAMYFCASSDGGRGNQPQHFGDGTRLSIL.

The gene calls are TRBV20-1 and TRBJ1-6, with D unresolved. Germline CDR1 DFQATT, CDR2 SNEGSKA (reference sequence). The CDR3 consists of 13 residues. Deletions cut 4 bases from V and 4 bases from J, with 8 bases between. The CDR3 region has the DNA TGCAGTGCTATAGGTTATTATAATTCACCCCTCCACTTT. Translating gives CSAIGYYNSPLHF.

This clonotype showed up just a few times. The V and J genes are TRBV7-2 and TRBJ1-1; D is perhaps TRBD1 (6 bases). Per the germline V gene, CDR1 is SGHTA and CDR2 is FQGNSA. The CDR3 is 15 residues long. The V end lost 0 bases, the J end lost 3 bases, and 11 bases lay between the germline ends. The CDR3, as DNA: TGTGCCAGCAGCTTAGCAACAGGGAGTCACACTGAAGCTTTCTTT. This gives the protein CASSLATGSHTEAFF.